Presented here are 20 T cell receptor beta chains from one specimen sequenced in a study of shared clonotypes between healthy human individuals. Measured with immunoSEQ multiplex PCR; TCRdb has only the in-frame clones, and not every one. The table includes 600,000 to 800,000 clones, 72% detected once. The sequenced material came from memory CD4+ T cells sorted from blood. Indicated subset: CD45RA-negative fraction. The receptor set was obtained from a woman under 40 in good health.

This clone was counted only a few times. The J gene is TRBJ2-2, the V gene TRBV5-8, with 12 bases matching TRBD2. Per germline, CDR1 SGHTS and CDR2 YDEGEE. Trimming took 4 bases from V and 1 from J; bases not matched to a gene: 14. CDR3 length: 20 amino acids. DNA of the CDR3: TGTGCCAGCAGCCGGTCGGGTCTAGCGGGAGGGCCAAAGAACACCGGGGAGCTGTTTTTT. It codes for CASSRSGLAGGPKNTGELFF.

The chain joins TRBV4-1 to TRBJ2-1, with 8 bases fitting TRBD2. The V gene end was trimmed by 0 bases and the J gene end by 7 bases; junction bases not matched to a gene: 8. This CDR3 comprises 16 residues. The germline V gene has CDR1 MGHRA and CDR2 YSYEKL. The CDR3 DNA is TGCGCCAGCAGCCAAGAGGGTAGCGGGATCACAAATGAGCAGTTCTTC. It yields the protein CASSQEGSGITNEQFF.

This clone was counted ten times or more. The chain joins TRBV11-2 to TRBJ2-7; D might be TRBD1 or TRBD2, each matching 6 bases. This CDR3 comprises 14 residues. The V gene's germline CDR1 is SGHAT and CDR2 FQNNGV. V lost 5 bases and J 5 bases, leaving 16 bases between the germline ends. CDR3 in amino acids: CASSRGQGWDEQYF. DNA for the CDR3: TGTGCCAGCAGCCGGGGGCAGGGGTGGGACGAGCAGTACTTC.

This clone has more than one count but fewer than ten. CDR3 residues: CASSLLAGGPNTGELFF. CDR3 sequence (DNA): TGTGCCAGTAGCCTACTAGCGGGAGGCCCGAACACCGGGGAGCTGTTTTTT. This chain links TRBV19 with TRBJ2-2, with 12 bases aligning to TRBD2. The CDR3 loop spans 17 amino acids. Germline V gives CDR1 LNHDA, CDR2 SQIVND (reference sequence). V lost 6 bases to trimming and J lost 0 bases; unmatched junction nucleotides: 5.

The chain is built from TRBV6-5 and TRBJ2-7; D might be TRBD2 (5 bases). V shed 0 bases and J shed 3 bases, with 15 bases lying between them. Germline-derived CDR1 and CDR2 are MNHEY and SVGAGI. This CDR3 has 16 amino acids. This CDR3 is CASSYSGVGSYYEQYF. The CDR3 nucleotides read TGTGCCAGCAGTTACTCCGGGGTCGGCTCATACTACGAGCAGTACTTC.

This sequence joins TRBV30 and TRBJ2-5, with D unclear. Between the trimmed V and J ends, which lost 3 bases and 0 bases, there was a span of 8 bases. Germline CDR1 GTSNPN, CDR2 SVGIG (reference sequence). The CDR3 length is 13 residues. CDR3 in DNA: TGTGCCTGGAGGAAAGGGTACCAAGAGACCCAGTACTTC. The encoded protein is CAWRKGYQETQYF.

The chain joins TRBV7-8 to TRBJ2-7; 9 bases line up with TRBD1. Germline values: CDR1 SGHVS, CDR2 FQNEAQ. The trim removed 5 bases at V and 4 bases at J, leaving 9 bases unmatched. This CDR3 contains 15 residues. The DNA of the CDR3 is TGTGCCAGCAGCACCTCCGGGACAGGGAGATACGAGCAGTACTTC. Its protein is CASSTSGTGRYEQYF.

The rearrangement links TRBV11-3 to TRBJ2-2; no definite D call. CDR3 length: 14 amino acids. Germline lookup yields CDR1 SGHNT and CDR2 YENEEA. Trimming took off 3 bases at V and 1 base at J, with 6 bases between the two ends. The CDR3 loop reads CASSFAVNTGELFF. In DNA, the CDR3 is TGTGCCAGCAGCTTTGCAGTGAACACCGGGGAGCTGTTTTTT. The variable domain in full, with the rest retrieved from reference TRBV11-3 and TRBJ2-2, is EAGVVQSPRYKIIEKKQPVAFWCNPISGHNTLYWYLQNLGQGPELLIRYENEEAVDDSQLPKDRFSAERLKGVDSTLKIQPAELGDSAVYLCASSFAVNTGELFFGEGSRLTVL.

This chain joins TRBV5-5 and TRBJ2-7; TRBD1 might be the D (6 bases). CDR1 is SGHKS, CDR2 YYEKEE, per germline (reference sequence). The germline V and J ends were trimmed by 4 bases and 3 bases, with 14 bases remaining between them. The CDR3 is made up of 14 amino acids. CDR3 loop: CASSEGQWDYEQYF. The CDR3 DNA reads TGTGCCAGCAGCGAGGGACAATGGGACTACGAGCAGTACTTC.

This clone appeared a few times. The chain is built from TRBV7-9 and TRBJ1-2; the D gene is possibly TRBD1 (6 bases). Germline V gene sequence: CDR1 SEHNR, CDR2 FQNEAQ (reference sequence). The CDR3 contains 15 residues. V was pared by 1 base and J by 3 bases, with 12 bases between. The CDR3 protein is CASSLDRARDYGYTF. The CDR3 region has the DNA TGTGCCAGCAGCTTAGACAGGGCCCGCGACTATGGCTACACCTTC.

J is TRBJ2-3 and V is TRBV5-1; the D gene is possibly TRBD2 (6 bases). The length of the CDR3 is 14 residues. Deletions cut 5 bases from V and 2 bases from J, with 12 bases between. The germline gives CDR1 SGHRS, CDR2 YFSETQ. Written as DNA, the CDR3 is TGCGCCAGCAGGTGGGGGGTGACCACAGATACGCAGTATTTT. As protein: CASRWGVTTDTQYF.

This clone was detected only once. This chain joins TRBV7-9 and TRBJ2-7; 7 bases align to TRBD1. This CDR3 has 12 residues. CDR1 and CDR2 (germline): SEHNR, FQNEAQ (reference sequence). V lost 5 bases to trimming and J lost 6 bases; unmatched junction nucleotides: 4. This chain's CDR3 is CASSRQGGEQYF. CDR3 coding DNA: TGTGCCAGCAGCCGACAGGGTGGCGAGCAGTACTTC. The whole variable domain, remainder taken from reference TRBV7-9 and TRBJ2-7, is DTGVSQNPRHKITKRGQNVTFRCDPISEHNRLYWYRQTLGQGPEFLTYFQNEAQLEKSRLLSDRFSAERPKGSFSTLEIQRTEQGDSAMYLCASSRQGGEQYFGPGTRLTVT.

V gene TRBV28 combines with J gene TRBJ1-4; no clear D gene. The V end was cut by 5 bases, the J end by 3 bases, with 13 bases between. This CDR3 region has 15 residues. Germline lookup yields CDR1 MDHEN and CDR2 SYDVKM. CDR3 coding DNA: TGTGCCAGCAGTACCTACGGACGGGCTAATGAAAAACTGTTTTTT. As protein: CASSTYGRANEKLFF. Full variable domain (rest looked up from reference TRBV28 and TRBJ1-4): DVKVTQSSRYLVKRTGEKVFLECVQDMDHENMFWYRQDPGLGLRLIYFSYDVKMKEKGDIPEGYSVSREKKERFSLILESASTNQTSMYLCASSTYGRANEKLFFGSGTQLSVL.

J is TRBJ2-7 and V is TRBV2; D is uncertain. V lost 4 bases, J lost 1 base, and 8 bases lay in between. This CDR3 spans 13 amino acids. CDR1 SNHLY and CDR2 FYNNEI come from the germline V gene. The CDR3 loop reads CASSVGRSYEQYF. The CDR3 DNA sequence: TGTGCCAGCAGTGTAGGCAGATCCTACGAGCAGTACTTC. Based on the CDR3 plus reference TRBV2 and TRBJ2-7, the full variable domain is EPEVTQTPSHQVTQMGQEVILRCVPISNHLYFYWYRQILGQKVEFLVSFYNNEISEKSEIFDDQFSVERPDGSNFTLKIRSTKLEDSAMYFCASSVGRSYEQYFGPGTRLTVT.

On this clone: This sample includes further DNA sequences coding for the same CDR3. The chain uses TRBV7-3 and TRBJ1-1; no definite D call. Trimming cost V 0 bases and J 1 base, with 3 bases left between them. The CDR3 contains 13 residues. CDR1 is SGHTA, CDR2 FQGTGA, per germline. CDR3 protein: CASSLTENTEAFF. CDR3 nucleotides: TGTGCCAGCAGCTTAACAGAGAACACTGAAGCTTTCTTT. Drawing the rest from reference TRBV7-3 and TRBJ1-1, the complete variable domain is GAGVSQTPSNKVTEKGKYVELRCDPISGHTALYWYRQSLGQGPEFLIYFQGTGAADDSGLPNDRFFAVRPEGSVSTLKIQRTERGDSAVYLCASSLTENTEAFFGQGTRLTVV.

The chain employs TRBV7-2 and TRBJ2-2; 10 nucleotides align to TRBD2. After removal of 2 bases from V and 2 bases from J, the junction contained 2 bases not matched to a gene. This CDR3 spans 16 amino acids. Germline loops: CDR1 SGHTA, CDR2 FQGNSA. The CDR3 reads CASSLLAGDNTGELFF. DNA of the CDR3: TGTGCCAGCAGCTTACTAGCGGGAGATAACACCGGGGAGCTGTTTTTT.

The chain joins TRBV2 to TRBJ2-3; possible D gene TRBD2, 6 bases. The CDR3 length is 15 residues. V was trimmed by 7 bases and J by 2 bases, leaving 16 bases between them. Germline V CDR1 and CDR2: SNHLY, FYNNEI. This CDR3 reads CASNLGVADTDTQYF. CDR3 DNA: TGTGCCAGCAACCTCGGAGTAGCGGACACAGATACGCAGTATTTT. Based on the CDR3 plus reference TRBV2 and TRBJ2-3, the full variable domain is EPEVTQTPSHQVTQMGQEVILRCVPISNHLYFYWYRQILGQKVEFLVSFYNNEISEKSEIFDDQFSVERPDGSNFTLKIRSTKLEDSAMYFCASNLGVADTDTQYFGPGTRLTVL.

There are a few counts of this clone. In the same sample, other DNA sequences code for this CDR3. The gene calls are TRBV5-1 and TRBJ1-2, with TRBD1 identical over 8 bases. Per the germline V gene, CDR1 is SGHRS and CDR2 is YFSETQ. The CDR3 length is 14 residues. V lost 0 bases to trimming and J lost 7 bases; unmatched junction nucleotides: 5. CDR3: CASSLGTGTVGYTF. As DNA, the CDR3 is TGCGCCAGCAGCTTGGGGACAGGGACGGTTGGCTACACCTTC.

This chain connects TRBV7-8 to TRBJ1-5; 10 bases align to TRBD1. The germline gives CDR1 SGHVS, CDR2 FQNEAQ. The CDR3 loop spans 17 amino acids. V was pared by 5 bases and J by 0 bases, with 7 bases of the junction left unmatched. CDR3 amino acids: CASSPGQGVYSNQPQHF. As DNA, the CDR3 is TGTGCCAGCAGCCCAGGACAGGGGGTTTATAGCAATCAGCCCCAGCATTTT. Supplemented by reference TRBV7-8 and TRBJ1-5, the full variable domain reads GAGVSQSPRYKVAKRGQDVALRCDPISGHVSLFWYQQALGQGPEFLTYFQNEAQLDKSGLPSDRFFAERPEGSVSTLKIQRTQQEDSAVYLCASSPGQGVYSNQPQHFGDGTRLSIL.

The CDR3 here is CASSPVKGTEAFF. CDR3 nucleotide sequence: TGTGCCAGCAGCCCAGTAAAGGGCACTGAAGCTTTCTTT. The chain carries TRBV7-2 and TRBJ1-1, with D uncertain. The V and J ends lost 5 bases and 4 bases respectively, with 11 bases between them. This CDR3 is built from 13 residues. Looked up from germline, CDR1 is SGHTA and CDR2 is FQGNSA.